The subject of this entry is one TCR beta chain. Its antigen is not identified. This CDR3 spans 15 amino acids. Between the trimmed V and J ends, which lost 5 bases and 0 bases, there was a span of 13 bases. Germline V CDR1 and CDR2: SNHLY, FYNNEI. The record originates from a study of vaccination effects on CD4 cells after COVID-19. On roughly day 9 of culture, CD4+ T cells were separated out. TCRdb's copy holds only in-frame clones and misses some; the assay was immunoSEQ multiplex PCR. The data hold tens of thousands of clones, with about two thirds observed a single time. This chain uses TRBV2 with TRBJ1-1, with a possible D match to TRBD1 (5 bases). Sequences were derived from CD4+ T cells from PBMCs cultured without peptide, sampled before COVID-19 vaccination. The origin of this receptor is a human donor who had a prior SARS-CoV-2 infection. The CDR3 loop is CASSSLGAMNTEAFF. The CDR3 nucleotides read TGTGCCAGCAGTTCCCTAGGGGCCATGAACACTGAAGCTTTCTTT. Filled out from reference TRBV2 and TRBJ1-1, the complete variable domain reads EPEVTQTPSHQVTQMGQEVILRCVPISNHLYFYWYRQILGQKVEFLVSFYNNEISEKSEIFDDQFSVERPDGSNFTLKIRSTKLEDSAMYFCASSSLGAMNTEAFFGQGTRLTVV.